Below, 5 T cell receptor beta chains from the same sample are listed, as sequenced in a study of PD-1 blockade in classical Hodgkin lymphoma. Each and every patient relapsed after autologous stem cell transplantation, and patients got differing brentuximab vedotin exposure. TCRdb's copy holds only in-frame clones and misses some; the assay was immunoSEQ multiplex PCR. The sample yields tens of thousands of clones, approximately 82% seen once. Sequenced here: peripheral blood mononuclear cells (PBMCs), sampled before the second cycle of nivolumab. These receptor sequences come from a human donor with classical Hodgkin lymphoma.

The CDR3 region is CASSQDLGGAGGTDTQYF. The CDR3 nucleotides are TGCGCCAGCAGCCAAGATTTGGGGGGAGCGGGGGGTACAGATACGCAGTATTTT. The rearrangement uses TRBV4-1 and TRBJ2-3, with TRBD2 identical over 9 bases. CDR1 and CDR2 (germline): MGHRA, YSYEKL. Trimming removed 0 bases from V and 3 bases from J; junction bases left unmatched: 10. The CDR3 has 18 amino acids.

The rearrangement links TRBV10-3 to TRBJ2-2; 7 nucleotides agree with TRBD1. V was pared by 6 bases and J by 5 bases, with 9 bases of the junction left unmatched. The CDR3 is made up of 15 amino acids. Germline CDR1 and CDR2: ENHRY and SYGVKD. CDR3 sequence reads: CAISALGGKTGELFF. CDR3 DNA sequence: TGTGCCATCAGCGCGCTAGGGGGCAAAACCGGGGAGCTGTTTTTT.

V is TRBV5-4 and J is TRBJ2-3; 12 bases are shared with TRBD2. This CDR3 comprises 17 residues. Germline V lookup: CDR1 SGHNT, CDR2 YYREEE (reference sequence). V lost 2 bases to trimming and J lost 2 bases; unmatched junction nucleotides: 6. Here the CDR3 reads CASSLRLAGVPTDTQYF. DNA of the CDR3: TGTGCCAGCAGCTTAAGACTAGCGGGGGTTCCCACAGATACGCAGTATTTT. Using reference TRBV5-4 and TRBJ2-3 for the parts outside the CDR3, the full variable domain is ETGVTQSPTHLIKTRGQQVTLRCSSQSGHNTVSWYQQALGQGPQFIFQYYREEENGRGNFPPRFSGLQFPNYSSELNVNALELDDSALYLCASSLRLAGVPTDTQYFGPGTRLTVL.

In its sample, this clone was seen a few times. V gene TRBV5-6 combines with J gene TRBJ1-5; tentative D call: TRBD1 (6 bases). Germline CDR1 is SGHDT and CDR2 is YYEEEE. V lost 4 bases to trimming and J lost 7 bases, with 18 bases between them. The CDR3 is made up of 15 amino acids. CDR3: CASSPLGGRSQPQHF. The CDR3, as DNA: TGTGCCAGCAGCCCGCTAGGGGGAAGAAGCCAGCCCCAGCATTTT.

This rearrangement joins TRBV9 to TRBJ2-1, with a tentative D call TRBD2 (5 bases). V shed 1 base and J shed 5 bases, with 13 bases lying between them. CDR3 length equals 15 residues. Germline V gene lookup returns CDR1 SGDLS and CDR2 YYNGEE. The DNA for the CDR3 is TGTGCCAGCAGCGTATCCAGTCCGCGGGACAATGAGCAGTTCTTC. This sequence encodes CASSVSSPRDNEQFF. Together with reference TRBV9 and TRBJ2-1, the CDR3 gives the full variable domain: DSGVTQTPKHLITATGQRVTLRCSPRSGDLSVYWYQQSLDQGLQFLIQYYNGEERAKGNILERFSAQQFPDLHSELNLSSLELGDSALYFCASSVSSPRDNEQFFGPGTRLTVL.